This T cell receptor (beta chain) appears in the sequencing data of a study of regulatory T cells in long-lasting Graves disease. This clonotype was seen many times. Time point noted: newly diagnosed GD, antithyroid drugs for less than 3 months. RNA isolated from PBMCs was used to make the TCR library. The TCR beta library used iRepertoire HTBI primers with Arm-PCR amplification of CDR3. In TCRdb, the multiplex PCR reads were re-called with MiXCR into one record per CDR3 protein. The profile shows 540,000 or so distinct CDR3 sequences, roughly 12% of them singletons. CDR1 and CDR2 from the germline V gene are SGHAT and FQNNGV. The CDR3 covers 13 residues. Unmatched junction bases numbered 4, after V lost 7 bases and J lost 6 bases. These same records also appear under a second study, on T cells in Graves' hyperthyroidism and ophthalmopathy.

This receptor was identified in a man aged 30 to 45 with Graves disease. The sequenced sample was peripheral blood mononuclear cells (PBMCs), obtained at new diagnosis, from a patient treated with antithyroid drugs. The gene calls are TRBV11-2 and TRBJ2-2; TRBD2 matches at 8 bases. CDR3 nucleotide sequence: TGTGCCAGCATCAGAGCGGGAGCCGGGGAGCTGTTTTTT. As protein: CASIRAGAGELFF.